The T cell receptor beta chain under discussion was sequenced for a study of blood T cell repertoires in COVID-19. Per germline, CDR1 MNHEY and CDR2 SVGEGT. The CDR3 sequence is 18 residues long. Between the trimmed V and J ends, which lost 6 bases and 0 bases, there was a span of 23 bases. TCRdb keeps only in-frame clones here, not all; method: immunoSEQ multiplex PCR. The sample lists over 150,000 clones, approximately 78% occurring once. This receptor was obtained from a woman aged 45-60 years who had recovered from COVID-19. V is TRBV6-2 or TRBV6-3 and J is TRBJ1-2; D perhaps matches TRBD1 (5 bases). Sequenced: PBMCs or T cells enriched from blood (not recorded which). The CDR3 region has the DNA TGTGCCAGCAGCTTTCTCCCCCTTAGGCGGGGGACTAACTATGGCTACACCTTC. Amino acid sequence: CASSFLPLRRGTNYGYTF.